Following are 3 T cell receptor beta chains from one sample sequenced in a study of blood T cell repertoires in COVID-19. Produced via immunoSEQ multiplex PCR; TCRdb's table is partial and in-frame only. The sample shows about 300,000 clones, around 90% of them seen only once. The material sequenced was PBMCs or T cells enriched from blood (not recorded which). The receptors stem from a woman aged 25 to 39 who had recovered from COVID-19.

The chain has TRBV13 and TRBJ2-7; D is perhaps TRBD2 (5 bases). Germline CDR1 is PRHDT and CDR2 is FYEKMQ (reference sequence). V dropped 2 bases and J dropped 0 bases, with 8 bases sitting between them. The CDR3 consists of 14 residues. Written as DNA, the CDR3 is TGTGCCAGCAGCTTACCAGGAGGCTCCTACGAGCAGTACTTC. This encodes CASSLPGGSYEQYF.

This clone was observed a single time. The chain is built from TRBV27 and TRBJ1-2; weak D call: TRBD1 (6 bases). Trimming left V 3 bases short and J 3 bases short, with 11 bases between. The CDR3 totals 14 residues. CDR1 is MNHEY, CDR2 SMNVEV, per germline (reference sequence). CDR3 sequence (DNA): TGTGCCAGCAGTTTCCAGGGGCGAGACTATGGCTACACCTTC. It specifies CASSFQGRDYGYTF.

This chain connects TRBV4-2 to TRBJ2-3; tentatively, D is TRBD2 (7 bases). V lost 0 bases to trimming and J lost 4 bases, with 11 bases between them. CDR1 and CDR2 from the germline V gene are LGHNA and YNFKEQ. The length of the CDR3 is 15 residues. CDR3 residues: CASSQDWGGPDTQYF. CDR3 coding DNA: TGTGCCAGCAGCCAAGATTGGGGGGGCCCAGATACGCAGTATTTT.